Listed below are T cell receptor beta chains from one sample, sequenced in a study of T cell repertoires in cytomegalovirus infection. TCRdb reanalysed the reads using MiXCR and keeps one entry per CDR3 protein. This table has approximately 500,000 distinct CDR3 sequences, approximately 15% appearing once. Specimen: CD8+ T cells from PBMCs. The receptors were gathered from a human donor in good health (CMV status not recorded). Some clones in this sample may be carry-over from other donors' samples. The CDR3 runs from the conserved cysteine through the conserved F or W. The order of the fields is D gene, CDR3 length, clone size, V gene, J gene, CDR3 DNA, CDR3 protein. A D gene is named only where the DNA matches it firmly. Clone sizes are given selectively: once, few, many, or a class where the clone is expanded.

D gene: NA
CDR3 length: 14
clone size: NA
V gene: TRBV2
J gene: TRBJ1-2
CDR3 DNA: TGTGCCAGCAGTGCTCGTCAGGGGAACTATGGCTACACCTTC
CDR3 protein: CASSARQGNYGYTF

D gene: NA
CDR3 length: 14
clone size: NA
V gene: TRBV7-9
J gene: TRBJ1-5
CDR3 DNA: TGTGCCAGCAGCTTAGCCGGGGCGAATCAGCCCCAGCATTTT
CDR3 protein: CASSLAGANQPQHF

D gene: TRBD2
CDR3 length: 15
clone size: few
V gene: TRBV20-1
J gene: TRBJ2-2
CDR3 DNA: TGCAGTGCTAACCGCCGGGACTACCTCAACGGGGAGCTGTTTTTT
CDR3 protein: CSANRRDYLNGELFF

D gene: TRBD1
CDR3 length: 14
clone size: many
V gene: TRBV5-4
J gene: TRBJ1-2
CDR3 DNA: TGTGCCAGCAGCCCAAGGACAGGGCACTATGGCTACACCTTC
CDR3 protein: CASSPRTGHYGYTF

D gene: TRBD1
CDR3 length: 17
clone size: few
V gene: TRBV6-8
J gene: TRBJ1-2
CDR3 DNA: TGTGCCAGCAGTTACTCTATGGGACAGGGGGCGATCTATGGCTACACCTTC
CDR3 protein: CASSYSMGQGAIYGYTF

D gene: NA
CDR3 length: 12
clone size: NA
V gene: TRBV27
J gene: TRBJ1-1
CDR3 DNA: TGTGCCAGCGGGCGGGGAAGAACTGAAGCTTTCTTT
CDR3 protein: CASGRGRTEAFF

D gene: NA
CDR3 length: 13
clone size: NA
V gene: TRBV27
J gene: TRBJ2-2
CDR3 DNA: TGTGCCAGCAGTTTACATAACACCGGGGAGCTGTTTTTT
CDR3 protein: CASSLHNTGELFF

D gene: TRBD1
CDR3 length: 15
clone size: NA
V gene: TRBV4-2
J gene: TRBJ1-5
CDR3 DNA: TGTGCCAGCAGCCAAGTAAGGACAGGGAGTCAGCCCCAGCATTTT
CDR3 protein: CASSQVRTGSQPQHF

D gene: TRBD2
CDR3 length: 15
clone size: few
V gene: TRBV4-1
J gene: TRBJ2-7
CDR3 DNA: TGCGCCAGCAGCCAAGCTCCAGCGGGGGGGGACGAGCAGTACTTC
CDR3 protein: CASSQAPAGGDEQYF

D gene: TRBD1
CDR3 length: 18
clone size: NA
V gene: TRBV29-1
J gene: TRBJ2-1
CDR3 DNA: TGCAGCACCAACCCGGGACAGGACACTACAAGGGCGAACAATGAGCAGTTCTTC
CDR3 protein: CSTNPGQDTTRANNEQFF

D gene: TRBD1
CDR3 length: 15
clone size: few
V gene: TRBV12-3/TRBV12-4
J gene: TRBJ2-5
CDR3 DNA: TGTGCCAGCAGCACCGGGACAGGGTTAGGGGAGACCCAGTACTTC
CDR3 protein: CASSTGTGLGETQYF

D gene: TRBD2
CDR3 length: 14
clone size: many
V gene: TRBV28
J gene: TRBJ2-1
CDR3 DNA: TGTGCCAGCATAGCGGGAGGATTCTACAATGAGCAGTTCTTC
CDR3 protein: CASIAGGFYNEQFF

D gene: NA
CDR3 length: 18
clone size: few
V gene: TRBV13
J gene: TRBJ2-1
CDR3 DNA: TGTGCCAGCAGCTCCCGCAAGACCGGGACAAACGGGGTTAATGAGCAGTTCTTC
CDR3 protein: CASSSRKTGTNGVNEQFF

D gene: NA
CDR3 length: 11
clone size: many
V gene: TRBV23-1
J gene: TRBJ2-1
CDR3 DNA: TGCGCCAGCAGTCAAGCCACGGAGCAGTTCTTC
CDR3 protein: CASSQATEQFF

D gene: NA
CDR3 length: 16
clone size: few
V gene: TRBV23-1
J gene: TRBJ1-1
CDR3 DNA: TGCGCCGGGAAAACACGACACGGCGGGTTGTACACTGAAGCTTTCTTT
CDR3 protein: CAGKTRHGGLYTEAFF

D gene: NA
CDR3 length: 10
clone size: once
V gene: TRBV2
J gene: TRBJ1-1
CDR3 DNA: TGTGCCAGCAAAAATTTGCAAGCTTTCTTT
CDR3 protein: CASKNLQAFF

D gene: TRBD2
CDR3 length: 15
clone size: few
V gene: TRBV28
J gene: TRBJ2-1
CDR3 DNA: TGTGCCAGCAGTTTCTATAGCGGGGGTAACAATGAGCAGTTCTTC
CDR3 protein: CASSFYSGGNNEQFF

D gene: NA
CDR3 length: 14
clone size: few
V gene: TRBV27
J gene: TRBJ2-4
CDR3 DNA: TGTGCCAGCAGTAGGGGGAGCATCGAAAACATTCAGTACTTC
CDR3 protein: CASSRGSIENIQYF

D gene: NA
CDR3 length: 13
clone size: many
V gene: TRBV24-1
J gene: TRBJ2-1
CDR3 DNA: TGTGCCACCGGGGGTGGGTCCTACAATGAGCAGTTCTTC
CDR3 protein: CATGGGSYNEQFF

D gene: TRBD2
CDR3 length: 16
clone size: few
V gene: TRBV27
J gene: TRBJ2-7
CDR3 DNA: TGTGCCGTCCGTGGGGTAGCGGGAGGTCGAACCTACGAGCAGTACTTC
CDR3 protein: CAVRGVAGGRTYEQYF

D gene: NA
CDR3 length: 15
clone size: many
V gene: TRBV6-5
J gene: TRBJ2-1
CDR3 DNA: TGTGCCAGCAGTTACTCTGATCACTCCTACAATGAGCAGTTCTTC
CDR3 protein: CASSYSDHSYNEQFF

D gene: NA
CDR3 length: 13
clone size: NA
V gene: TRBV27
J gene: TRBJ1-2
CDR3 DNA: TGTGCCAGCTTGGGCGCTACGGGAGATGGCTACACCTTC
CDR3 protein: CASLGATGDGYTF

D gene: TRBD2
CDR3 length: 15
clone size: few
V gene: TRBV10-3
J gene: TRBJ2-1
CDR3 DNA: TGTGCCATCAGTGAGTCCACTAGCGGGGTGGATGAGCAGTTCTTC
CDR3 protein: CAISESTSGVDEQFF

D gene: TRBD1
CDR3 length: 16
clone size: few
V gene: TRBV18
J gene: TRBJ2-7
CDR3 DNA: TGTGCCAGCTCACCGACCCGGACAGGGTGGTCCTACGAGCAGTACTTC
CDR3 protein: CASSPTRTGWSYEQYF